This TCR beta chain was observed in a study of tissue T cells after allogeneic stem cell transplantation. CDR3 length: 14 residues. Germline CDR1 is KGHTA and CDR2 is FQNQQP. Concerning this clone: The antigen remains unidentified. Gene names and germline match the mouse. The CDR3 end lies 1 residue beyond the end of the read and is filled in from the germline J gene.

Time point denoted: mouse harvest day 7 after allogeneic transplant. Each mouse received 10^7 T-cell-depleted marrow cells plus 10^6 splenic CD5+ T cells by tail vein. This mouse GVHD model was MHC-mismatched B6 to BALB/c, profiled day 7 or 14. Findings of the study overall: Sampling depth was limited, and the cohort was small and clinically varied.

Clones were read by immunoSEQ multiplex PCR, and TCRdb kept only the in-frame ones, dropping some. The sample has roughly 2,100 clones; under 55% are singletons. The chain employs TRBV23 and TRBJ2-4; TRBD1, the table's D call, lacks a check against the DNA. This receptor was identified in a female BALB/c mouse given C57BL/6 T cells with graft-versus-host disease after an allogeneic hematopoietic cell transplant. The sample consisted of spleen. The part of the CDR3 DNA that was read is TGCTCCAGCAGTCAAGAGGGTAGTCAAAACACCTTGTAC. This codes for CSSSQEGSQNTLY. The complete CDR3 protein is CSSSQEGSQNTLYF.